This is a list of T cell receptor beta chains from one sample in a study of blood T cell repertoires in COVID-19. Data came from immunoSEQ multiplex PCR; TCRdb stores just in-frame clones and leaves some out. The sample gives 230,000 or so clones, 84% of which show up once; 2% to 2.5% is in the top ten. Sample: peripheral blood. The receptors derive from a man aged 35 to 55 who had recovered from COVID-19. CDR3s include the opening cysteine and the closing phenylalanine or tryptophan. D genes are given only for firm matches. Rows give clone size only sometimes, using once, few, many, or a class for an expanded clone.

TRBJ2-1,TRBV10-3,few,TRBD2,TGTGCCATCGGGGGCCGACTAGCGGGTCGCTCCTACAATGAGCAGTTCTTC,CAIGGRLAGRSYNEQFF
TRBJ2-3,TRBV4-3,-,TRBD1,TGCGCCAGCAGCACCCTCGACAGGGCAGATACGCAGTATTTT,CASSTLDRADTQYF
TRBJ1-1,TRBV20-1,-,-,TGCAGTGCTAGAGTCAGGGGCGAAGCTTTCTTT,CSARVRGEAFF
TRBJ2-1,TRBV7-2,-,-,TGTGCCAGCAGCTCCTCGACAGGGAGGAACAATGAGCAGTTCTTC,CASSSSTGRNNEQFF
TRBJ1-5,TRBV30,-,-,TGTGCCTGGAGCCGGGGGACTAGCAATCAGCCCCAGCATTTT,CAWSRGTSNQPQHF
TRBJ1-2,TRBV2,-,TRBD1,TGTGCCAGCAGGGCAAACAGGGGGCGGGGGTATGGCTACACCTTC,CASRANRGRGYGYTF
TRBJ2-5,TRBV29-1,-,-,TGCAGCGTTGATTCTCCCGGGAGCCAAGAGACCCAGTACTTC,CSVDSPGSQETQYF
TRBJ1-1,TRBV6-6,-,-,TGTGCCAGCTCCCCCCAGGGGTACACTGAAGCTTTCTTT,CASSPQGYTEAFF
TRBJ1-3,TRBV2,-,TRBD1,TGTGCCAGCAGATCACAGGGGGCAGGGAGAAACACCATATATTTT,CASRSQGAGRNTIYF
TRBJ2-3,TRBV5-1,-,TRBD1,TGCGCCAGCAGCGGAGGGACAGGGGGTTCTACGGATACGCAGTATTTT,CASSGGTGGSTDTQYF
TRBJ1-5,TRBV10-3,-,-,TGTGCCATCAGTGATAGGACAGATCAGCCCCAGCATTTT,CAISDRTDQPQHF
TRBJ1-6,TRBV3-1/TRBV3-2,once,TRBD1,TGTGCCAGCAGCCACCGGGACAGGACCTCACCCCTCCACTTT,CASSHRDRTSPLHF
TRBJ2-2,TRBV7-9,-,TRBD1,TGTGCCAGCAGCTTGGGGGGGACAGGGGACCCCGGGGAGCTGTTTTTT,CASSLGGTGDPGELFF
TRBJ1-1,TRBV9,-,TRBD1,TGTGCCAGCAGCACCCTACAGGGGACGAACACTGAAGCTTTCTTT,CASSTLQGTNTEAFF
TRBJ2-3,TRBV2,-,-,TGTGCCAGCAGTGGGACTCCGACAGATACGCAGTATTTT,CASSGTPTDTQYF
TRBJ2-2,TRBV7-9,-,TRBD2,TGTGCCAGCAGCTACCGGGTGACTAGCGGGACGAACACCGGGGAGCTGTTTTTT,CASSYRVTSGTNTGELFF
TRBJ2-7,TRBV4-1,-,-,TGCGCCAGCAGCCAAGAGGCCAGGGCCCTAACCTACGAGCAGTACTTC,CASSQEARALTYEQYF
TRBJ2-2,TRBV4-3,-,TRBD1,TGCGCCAGCAGCCTTTACAGGGGGTGGACCGGGGAGCTGTTTTTT,CASSLYRGWTGELFF
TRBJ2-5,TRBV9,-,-,TGTGCCAGCAGCGTAGCGGCGGGATTGTACCAAGAGACCCAGTACTTC,CASSVAAGLYQETQYF
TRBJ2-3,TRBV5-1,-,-,TGCGCCAGCGCTCCTAGCAGGTTAGATACGCAGTATTTT,CASAPSRLDTQYF
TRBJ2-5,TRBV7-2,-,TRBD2,TGTGCCAGCAGCTCTTCTAGCGGGCAAGAGACCCAGTACTTC,CASSSSSGQETQYF
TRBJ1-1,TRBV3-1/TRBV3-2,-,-,TGTGCCAGCAGCCAAGATCTCAGGGAAGCTTTCTTT,CASSQDLREAFF
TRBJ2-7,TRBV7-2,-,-,TGTGCCAGCAGCTACCGAGGCGGGAACTACGAGCAGTACTTC,CASSYRGGNYEQYF
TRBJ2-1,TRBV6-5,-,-,TGTGCCAGCAGTTATGGGGGCGTCTACAATGAGCAGTTCTTC,CASSYGGVYNEQFF
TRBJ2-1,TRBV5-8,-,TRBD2,TGTGCCAGCAGCTTTGGGACTAGCGGCTACAATGAGCAGTTCTTC,CASSFGTSGYNEQFF
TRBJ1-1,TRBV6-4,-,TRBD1,TGTGCCAACCCGGAGGGTGGGACAGGAGACCCCAACACTGAAGCTTTCTTT,CANPEGGTGDPNTEAFF
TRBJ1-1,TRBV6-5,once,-,TGTGCCAGCAGCCTAGGAGGGGACACTGAAGCTTTCTTT,CASSLGGDTEAFF
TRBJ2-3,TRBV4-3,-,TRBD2,TGCGCCAGCAGCCAAGTCTGGGGAGGGCGGGGAGATACGCAGTATTTT,CASSQVWGGRGDTQYF
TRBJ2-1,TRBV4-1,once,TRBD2,TGCGCCAGCAGCCAAAACGCGGGGGGGCCGGTACAGCAGTTCTTC,CASSQNAGGPVQQFF
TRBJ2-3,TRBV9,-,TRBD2,TGTGCCAGCAGCGTCCTAGCGGGGGGCCCAGCCTTTGGGGATACGCAGTATTTT,CASSVLAGGPAFGDTQYF
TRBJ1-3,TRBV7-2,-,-,TGTGCCAGCAGCTTAGGGGGCCCCGATTCTGGAAACACCATATATTTT,CASSLGGPDSGNTIYF
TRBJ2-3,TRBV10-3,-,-,TGTGCCATCAGTGAGGCCCTCCAGATACGACAGTATTTT,CAISEALQIRQYF
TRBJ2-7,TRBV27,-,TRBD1,TGTGCCAGCAGCGACGACACCGACAGGGAAAATAAGTTCTTC,CASSDDTDRENKFF
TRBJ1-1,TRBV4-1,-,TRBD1,TGCGCCAGCAGCCACCCGGGACAGGGTAAGGTAGCTTTCTTT,CASSHPGQGKVAFF
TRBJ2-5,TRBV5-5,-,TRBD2,TGTGCCAGCAGCTTTCAGACTAGCGGGGAGCTGGAGACCCAGTACTTC,CASSFQTSGELETQYF
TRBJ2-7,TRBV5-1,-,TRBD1,TGCGCCAGCAGCTTGAGTAAGGGGGCCTCCTACGAGCAGTACTTC,CASSLSKGASYEQYF
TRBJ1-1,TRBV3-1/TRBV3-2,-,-,TGTGCCAGCAGCCAAGCGGGGGGTTTCACTGAAGCTTTCTTT,CASSQAGGFTEAFF
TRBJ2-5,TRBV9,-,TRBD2,TGTGCCAGCAGCGTAGACTTGGGGGGACTAGGGGAGACCCAGTACTTC,CASSVDLGGLGETQYF
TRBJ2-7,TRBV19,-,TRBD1,TGTGCCAGTAGTGATAGGGGGCGAGGACTCATAAACGAGCAGTACTTC,CASSDRGRGLINEQYF
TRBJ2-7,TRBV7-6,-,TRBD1,TGTGCCAGCAGCTTAGGGACAGGGGGTCGAGTGTACGAGCAGTACTTC,CASSLGTGGRVYEQYF
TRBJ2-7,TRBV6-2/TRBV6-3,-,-,TGTGCCAGCAGTCCCTTATACGAGCAGTACTTC,CASSPLYEQYF
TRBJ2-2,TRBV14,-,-,TGTGCCAGCAGCCTCTCCTCTAGGTTATCGGGGTTCACCGGGGAGCTGTTTTTT,CASSLSSRLSGFTGELFF
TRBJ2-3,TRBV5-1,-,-,TGCGCCAGCAGCATGGACCCACGGGGGAAGGGCCGAACAGATACGCAGTATTTT,CASSMDPRGKGRTDTQYF
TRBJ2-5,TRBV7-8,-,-,TGTGCCAGCAGCTCTGAGACCCAGTACTTC,CASSSETQYF
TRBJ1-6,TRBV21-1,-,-,TGTGCCAGCAGCAATGCGTTCATCAAAGGACAGGGGTTAGAGAATTCACCCCTCCACTTT,CASSNAFIKGQGLENSPLHF
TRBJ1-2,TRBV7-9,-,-,TGTGCCAGTAGCCAGACTAACTATGGCTACACCTTC,CASSQTNYGYTF
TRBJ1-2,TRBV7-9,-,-,TGTGCCAGCAGCTTATTATTCCGGAGCGTCCATGGCTACACCTTC,CASSLLFRSVHGYTF
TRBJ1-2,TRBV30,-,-,TGTGCCTGGAGTGCTAACGGTGGCTATGGCTACACCTTC,CAWSANGGYGYTF
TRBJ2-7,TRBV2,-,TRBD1,TGTGCCAGCAGCCTTATATCGGACAGGGCAGGGGAGCAGTACTTC,CASSLISDRAGEQYF
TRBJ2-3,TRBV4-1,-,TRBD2,TGCGCCAGCAGCCAACGACCCGCGGGGGTGATAACAGATACGCAGTATTTT,CASSQRPAGVITDTQYF
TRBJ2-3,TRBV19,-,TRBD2,TGTGCCAGTAGTCCCCGGGGAGGGATATCAGATACGCAGTATTTT,CASSPRGGISDTQYF
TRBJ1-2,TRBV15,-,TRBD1,TGTGCCACCAGCAGGGAGCTCGCAGGGGGGAAGCGCTACACCTTC,CATSRELAGGKRYTF
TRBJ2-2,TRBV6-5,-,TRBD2,TGTGCCTGCTCCCCCCTAGCGGGGATGACCGGGGAGCTGTTTTTT,CACSPLAGMTGELFF
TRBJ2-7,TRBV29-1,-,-,TGCAGCGTCCTCCAGGGGGGCTCATACGAGCAGTACTTC,CSVLQGGSYEQYF
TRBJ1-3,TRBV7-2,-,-,TGTGCCAGCAGCCAAAGGGGGGGGCGCGGAAACACCATATATTTT,CASSQRGGRGNTIYF